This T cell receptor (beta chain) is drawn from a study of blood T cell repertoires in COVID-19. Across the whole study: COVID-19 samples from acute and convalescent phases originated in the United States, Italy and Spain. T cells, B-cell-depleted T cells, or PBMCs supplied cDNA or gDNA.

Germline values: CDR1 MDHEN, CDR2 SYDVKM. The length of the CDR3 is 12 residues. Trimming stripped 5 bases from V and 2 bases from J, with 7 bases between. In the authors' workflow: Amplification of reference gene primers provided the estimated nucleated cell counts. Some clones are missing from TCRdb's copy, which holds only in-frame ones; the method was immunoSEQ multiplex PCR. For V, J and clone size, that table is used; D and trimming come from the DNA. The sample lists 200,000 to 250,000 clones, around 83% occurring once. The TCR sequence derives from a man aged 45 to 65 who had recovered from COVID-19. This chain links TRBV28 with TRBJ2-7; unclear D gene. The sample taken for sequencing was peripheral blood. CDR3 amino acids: CASSRQAYEQYF. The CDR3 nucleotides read TGTGCCAGCAGTAGGCAGGCCTACGAGCAGTACTTC.